Listed here are 13 T cell receptor beta chains from one sample, sequenced in a study of blood T cell repertoires in COVID-19. Only in-frame clones appear in the TCRdb table, and some are missing; sequencing was by immunoSEQ multiplex PCR. The table includes about 73,000 clones, approximately 71% detected once. Sequenced material: peripheral blood. These receptors came from a man between 65 and 85 years old with COVID-19, enrolled during active disease.

This clone is medium-sized (0.01 to 0.1%) by share. V and J are TRBV12-3 or TRBV12-4 and TRBJ1-2; perhaps TRBD1 as D (6 bases). V shed 6 bases and J shed 4 bases, with 12 bases lying between them. This CDR3 is 13 amino acids long. As DNA, the CDR3 is TGTGCCAGCAGCCCAGGGGCCCCCTATGGCTACACCTTC. Translated: CASSPGAPYGYTF.

This chain joins TRBV3-1 (or the pseudogene TRBV3-2) and TRBJ1-2; 9 nucleotides match TRBD1. Per the germline V gene, CDR1 is LGHDT and CDR2 is YNNKEL (reference sequence). The CDR3 consists of 16 residues. V gave up 6 bases and J gave up 4 bases; unmatched junction bases: 12. The CDR3 DNA reads as TGTGCCAGCAGTCTACTCCCGGGACAGGGAAGCTATGGCTACACCTTC. Protein sequence: CASSLLPGQGSYGYTF.

This clone turned up a few times. J is TRBJ1-1 and V is TRBV28; D perhaps matches TRBD1 (5 bases). Germline V gene sequence: CDR1 MDHEN, CDR2 SYDVKM. Between the trimmed V and J ends, which lost 5 bases and 4 bases, there was a span of 23 bases. The CDR3 covers 17 residues. The CDR3 here is CASSLTIPQVQGTEAFF. The CDR3 nucleotides are TGTGCCAGCAGTCTAACCATCCCCCAGGTCCAGGGCACTGAAGCTTTCTTT. Looking up the rest from reference TRBV28 and TRBJ1-1 gives the full variable domain: DVKVTQSSRYLVKRTGEKVFLECVQDMDHENMFWYRQDPGLGLRLIYFSYDVKMKEKGDIPEGYSVSREKKERFSLILESASTNQTSMYLCASSLTIPQVQGTEAFFGQGTRLTVV.

The chain links TRBV27 to TRBJ2-5, with D maybe TRBD1 (5 bases). With 3 bases removed from V and 0 bases from J, the gap between germline ends came to 11 bases. The CDR3 runs to 15 residues. Germline assignment: CDR1 MNHEY and CDR2 SMNVEV (reference sequence). The CDR3: CASSFLGRDQETQYF. The CDR3 DNA reads as TGTGCCAGCAGTTTCCTTGGCAGGGACCAAGAGACCCAGTACTTC.

V and J are TRBV7-8 and TRBJ1-3, with a tentative D call TRBD1 (5 bases). The CDR3 loop spans 17 amino acids. Looked up from germline, CDR1 is SGHVS and CDR2 is FQNEAQ. V was cut by 1 base and J by 0 bases, with 13 bases left in between. The CDR3 region has the DNA TGTGCCAGCAGCTTAGACAGGCTTCGCTTCTCTGGAAACACCATATATTTT. It is translated as CASSLDRLRFSGNTIYF.

This chain uses TRBV7-2 with TRBJ1-1; no firm D call. Trimming removed 2 bases at V and 1 base at J, with 5 bases between. Germline values: CDR1 SGHTA, CDR2 FQGNSA. This CDR3 has 13 amino acids. CDR3: CASSLWQNTEAFF. The CDR3 DNA sequence: TGTGCCAGCAGCTTATGGCAGAACACTGAAGCTTTCTTT.

The gene calls are TRBV6-1 and TRBJ1-6; D is uncertain. Trimming cost V 2 bases and J 6 bases, with 14 bases left between them. Germline V gives CDR1 MNHNS, CDR2 SASEGT. This CDR3 is built from 16 residues. The CDR3, as DNA: TGTGCCAGCAGTGAACGATCGGGAATCCTTAATTCACCCCTCCACTTT. Its protein is CASSERSGILNSPLHF.

This clone was counted once. V gene TRBV4-3 combines with J gene TRBJ1-3; tentatively, D is TRBD1 (6 bases). From germline, CDR1 is LGHNA and CDR2 YSLEER. V lost 5 bases and J lost 0, with 17 bases in between. The CDR3 is made up of 17 amino acids. CDR3 sequence: CASSFNSGVISGNTIYF. The CDR3, as DNA: TGCGCCAGCAGCTTTAATTCAGGGGTAATCTCTGGAAACACCATATATTTT.

This chain uses TRBV28 with TRBJ1-3; D is unresolved. CDR1 is MDHEN and CDR2 is SYDVKM in the germline V gene. Deletions cut 4 bases from V and 8 bases from J, with 18 bases between. The CDR3 totals 15 residues. The DNA for the CDR3 is TGTGCCAGCAGTTATTCCATCGGGAGGATAGACACCATATATTTT. Its protein product is CASSYSIGRIDTIYF.

V is TRBV20-1 and J is TRBJ1-2; D not resolved. The CDR3 runs 11 residues. Between the trimmed V and J ends, which lost 6 bases and 4 bases, there was a span of 9 bases. Germline assignment: CDR1 DFQATT and CDR2 SNEGSKA (reference sequence). The CDR3 DNA is TGCAGTGCCCGTGGCCCCTATGGCTACACCTTC. It encodes CSARGPYGYTF.

The V call is TRBV6-2 or TRBV6-3, the J call TRBJ1-1; D call uncertain. The germline CDR1 and CDR2 sequences are MNHEY and SVGEGT. Trimming left V 3 bases short and J 5 bases short, with 10 bases between. This CDR3 comprises 13 residues. Here the CDR3 reads CASSYFTGTEAFF. Written as DNA, the CDR3 is TGTGCCAGCAGTTATTTTACCGGGACTGAAGCTTTCTTT.

The chain recombines TRBV4-1 with TRBJ1-5; 7 bases map to TRBD1. Per the germline V gene, CDR1 is MGHRA and CDR2 is YSYEKL. V was clipped by 6 bases and J by 2 bases; unmatched bases: 7. This CDR3 has 15 residues. The CDR3 here is CASRPTRGGNQPQHF. CDR3 bases: TGCGCCAGCAGACCAACCAGGGGGGGCAATCAGCCCCAGCATTTT.

The rearrangement uses TRBV28 and TRBJ2-7, with 9 bases identical to TRBD1. Losses at the gene ends were 4 bases for V and 5 bases for J; bases not matched to a gene: 9. Germline V CDR1 and CDR2: MDHEN, SYDVKM. The CDR3 extends over 15 amino acids. CDR3 residues: CASSYSGQGRDEQYF. The CDR3 DNA reads TGTGCCAGCAGTTATTCGGGACAGGGCCGTGACGAGCAGTACTTC.